This TCR beta chain was sequenced in a study of Tregs in tolerant kidney transplant recipients. About the study: Mixed chimerism was transient after nonmyeloablative marrow transplants from related graft donors.

Germline lookup yields CDR1 MRHNA and CDR2 SNTAGT. V shed 4 bases and J 0 bases; nucleotides not matched to a gene: 3. The CDR3 covers 17 residues. The table came from immunoSEQ multiplex PCR; TCRdb's copy has only in-frame clones and leaves some out. The top ten hold around 2.3% of the sample, which has approximately 66,000 clones, approximately 85% seen once. Unstimulated Tregs (CD4+CD25+CD127-) and CD4+CD25- non-Tregs were sorted from PBMCs. Thawed PBMCs were rested overnight at 37°C with around 200 IU/ml IL-2 before regulatory T cell sorting. The sequence was obtained from a human donor who received a combined kidney and bone marrow transplant. Sequencing used Tregs from blood, obtained before the transplant. V is TRBV6-4 and J is TRBJ2-4, with 13 bases identical to TRBD2. The CDR3 DNA sequence: TGTGCCAGCAGTGGGACTAGCGGGGGAATAGCCAAAAACATTCAGTACTTC. Protein product: CASSGTSGGIAKNIQYF.